These 3 T cell receptor beta chains were sequenced from one sample in a study of T cell changes during pregnancy in multiple sclerosis. Some clones are missing from TCRdb's copy, which holds only in-frame ones; the method was immunoSEQ multiplex PCR. The sample lists around 62,000 clones; approximately 90% were seen once. The sequencing used peripheral blood, collected in the first trimester of pregnancy. Receptor source: a female donor with multiple sclerosis, enrolled in a pregnancy study.

The chain employs TRBV6-1 and TRBJ2-7; TRBD1 matches 8 bases. The CDR3 is made up of 15 amino acids. After removal of 1 base from V and 5 bases from J, the junction contained 7 bases not matched to a gene. CDR1 and CDR2 from the germline V gene are MNHNS and SASEGT. DNA of the CDR3: TGTGCCAGCAGTGAAGAGTGGACAGGGATCCACGAGCAGTACTTC. Protein product: CASSEEWTGIHEQYF.

The V call is TRBV7-3, the J call TRBJ1-6, with D unresolved. CDR1 and CDR2 from the germline V gene are SGHTA and FQGTGA. Deletions cut 0 bases from V and 10 bases from J, with 7 bases between. This CDR3 contains 13 residues. DNA for the CDR3: TGTGCCAGCAGCTTAACGAGCCAATCACCCCTCCACTTT. It yields the protein CASSLTSQSPLHF.

J is TRBJ1-2 and V is TRBV18; D may be TRBD1 (5 bases). V shed 4 bases and J shed 7 bases, with 13 bases lying between them. CDR1 KGHSH and CDR2 LQKENI come from the germline V gene. The CDR3 is 13 amino acids. The CDR3 DNA is TGTGCCAGCTCACGGGGGGAGCCAGGTGGCTACACCTTC. As protein: CASSRGEPGGYTF. Full variable domain (outside the CDR3, taken from reference TRBV18 and TRBJ1-2): NAGVMQNPRHLVRRRGQEARLRCSPMKGHSHVYWYRQLPEEGLKFMVYLQKENIIDESGMPKERFSAEFPKEGPSILRIQQVVRGDSAAYFCASSRGEPGGYTFGSGTRLTVV.